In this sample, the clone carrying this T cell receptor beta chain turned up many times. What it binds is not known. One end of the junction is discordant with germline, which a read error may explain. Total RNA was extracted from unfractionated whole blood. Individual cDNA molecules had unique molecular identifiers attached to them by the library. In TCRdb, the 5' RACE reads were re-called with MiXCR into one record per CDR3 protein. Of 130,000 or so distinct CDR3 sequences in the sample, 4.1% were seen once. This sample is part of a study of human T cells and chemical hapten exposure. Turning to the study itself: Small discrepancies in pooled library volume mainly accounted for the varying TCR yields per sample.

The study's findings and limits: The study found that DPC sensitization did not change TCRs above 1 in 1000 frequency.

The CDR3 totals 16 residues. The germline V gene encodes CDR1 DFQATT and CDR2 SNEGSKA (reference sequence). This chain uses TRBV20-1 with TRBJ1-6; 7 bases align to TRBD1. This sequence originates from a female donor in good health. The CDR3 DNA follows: TGCAGTGCTAGAGATCCCCGGGACAGCTATTATTCACCCCTCCACTTT. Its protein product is CSARDPRDSYYSPLHF.